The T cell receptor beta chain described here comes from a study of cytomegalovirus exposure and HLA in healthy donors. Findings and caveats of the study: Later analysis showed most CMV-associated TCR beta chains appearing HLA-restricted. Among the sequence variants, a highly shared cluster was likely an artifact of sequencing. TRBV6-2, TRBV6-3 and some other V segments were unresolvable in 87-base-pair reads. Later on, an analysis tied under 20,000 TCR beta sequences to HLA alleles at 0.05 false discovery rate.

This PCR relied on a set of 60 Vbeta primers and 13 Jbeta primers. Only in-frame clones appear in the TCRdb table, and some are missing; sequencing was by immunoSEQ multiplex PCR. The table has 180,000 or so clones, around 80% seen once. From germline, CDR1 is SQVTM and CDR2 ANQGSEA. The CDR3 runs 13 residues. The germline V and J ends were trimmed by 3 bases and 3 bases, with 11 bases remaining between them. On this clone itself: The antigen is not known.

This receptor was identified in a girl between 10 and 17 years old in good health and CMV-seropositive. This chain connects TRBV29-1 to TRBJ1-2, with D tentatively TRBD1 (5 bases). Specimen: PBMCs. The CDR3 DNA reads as TGCAGCGTTGATGTGACAGTAGACTATGGCTACACCTTC. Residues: CSVDVTVDYGYTF.